Listed below are T cell receptor beta chains from one sample, sequenced in a study of T cell responses to AZD1222 COVID-19 vaccine. Some clones are missing from TCRdb's copy, which holds only in-frame ones; the method was immunoSEQ multiplex PCR. The sample holds 130,000 to 150,000 clones; just over 90% are singletons and the top ten take about 1.9%. The sequences come from peripheral blood, collected on day 0 of AZD1222 vaccination. The receptor set was obtained from an adult in good health. CDR3s include the opening cysteine and the closing phenylalanine or tryptophan. D genes are given only for firm matches. Only part of the rows carry a size: once, few, many, or a class if the clone is expanded.

cdr3_nt: TGTGCCAGCAGTGAGCGGTCTAGCCGGGGCGAGCAGTACTTC; cdr3_aa: CASSERSSRGEQYF; d_call: .; j_call: TRBJ2-7; v_call: TRBV2; clone_size: .
cdr3_nt: TGTGCCAGCAGCTCCCGGGCAGGTCCCGAAAAACTGTTTTTT; cdr3_aa: CASSSRAGPEKLFF; d_call: .; j_call: TRBJ1-4; v_call: TRBV11-1; clone_size: .
cdr3_nt: TGTGCCAGCAGCGGACGGACAGGGGGCGTTTCACCCCTCCACTTT; cdr3_aa: CASSGRTGGVSPLHF; d_call: TRBD1; j_call: TRBJ1-6; v_call: TRBV7-9; clone_size: .
cdr3_nt: TGTGCCAGCTCACCCCCTGGGACAGCCACAGATACGCAGTATTTT; cdr3_aa: CASSPPGTATDTQYF; d_call: TRBD1; j_call: TRBJ2-3; v_call: TRBV18; clone_size: .
cdr3_nt: TGTGCCAGCAGCTTCATGAGGGACAATCAGCCCCAGCATTTT; cdr3_aa: CASSFMRDNQPQHF; d_call: .; j_call: TRBJ1-5; v_call: TRBV5-5; clone_size: .
cdr3_nt: TGTGCCACCAGTGATGCCCGGGCTGGCGGGGGGGCACGGGTCAATGAGCAGTTCTTC; cdr3_aa: CATSDARAGGGARVNEQFF; d_call: TRBD2; j_call: TRBJ2-1; v_call: TRBV24-1; clone_size: .
cdr3_nt: TGTGCCAGTAGTAATGGCGGCCCCTACGAGCAGTACTTC; cdr3_aa: CASSNGGPYEQYF; d_call: .; j_call: TRBJ2-7; v_call: TRBV19; clone_size: .
cdr3_nt: TGTGCCAGCACCTGCCGCGGACAGGGGCTGCTTCGGGAAGATAATTCACCCCTCCACTTT; cdr3_aa: CASTCRGQGLLREDNSPLHF; d_call: TRBD1; j_call: TRBJ1-6; v_call: TRBV6-7; clone_size: .
cdr3_nt: TGCGCCAGCAGCTTGACAACGTCTGGAAACACCATATATTTT; cdr3_aa: CASSLTTSGNTIYF; d_call: .; j_call: TRBJ1-3; v_call: TRBV5-1; clone_size: .
cdr3_nt: TGTGCCAGCAGCCCTAAGGGGCGGGGCTACACCTTC; cdr3_aa: CASSPKGRGYTF; d_call: .; j_call: TRBJ1-2; v_call: TRBV5-6; clone_size: .
cdr3_nt: TGTGCCAGCAGCCGACCTGGCAGGCAGAAAACTAATGAAAAACTGTTTTTT; cdr3_aa: CASSRPGRQKTNEKLFF; d_call: .; j_call: TRBJ1-4; v_call: TRBV13; clone_size: once
cdr3_nt: TGTGCCAGCAGCGTAGGGACGGAGAGCTCCTACGAGCAGTACTTC; cdr3_aa: CASSVGTESSYEQYF; d_call: .; j_call: TRBJ2-7; v_call: TRBV9; clone_size: .
cdr3_nt: TGTGCCAGCAGTGAGAGGACCGGCACTAGCACAGATACGCAGTATTTT; cdr3_aa: CASSERTGTSTDTQYF; d_call: .; j_call: TRBJ2-3; v_call: TRBV6-1; clone_size: .
cdr3_nt: TGTGCCAGCAGCTTGTATCAGGACACGTCCTACGAGCAGTACTTC; cdr3_aa: CASSLYQDTSYEQYF; d_call: .; j_call: TRBJ2-7; v_call: TRBV5-5; clone_size: .
cdr3_nt: TGTGCCAGCAGTACAACAGGGGGCTGGAACTATGGCTACACCTTC; cdr3_aa: CASSTTGGWNYGYTF; d_call: TRBD1; j_call: TRBJ1-2; v_call: TRBV2; clone_size: .
cdr3_nt: TGCGCCAGCAGCCACGGGGAGAGGGATTTCGTCGAAAAACTGTTTTTT; cdr3_aa: CASSHGERDFVEKLFF; d_call: .; j_call: TRBJ1-4; v_call: TRBV4-1; clone_size: .
cdr3_nt: TGTGCCAGCAGCTTGGTGGTAGTCGACTACAATGAGCAGTTCTTC; cdr3_aa: CASSLVVVDYNEQFF; d_call: .; j_call: TRBJ2-1; v_call: TRBV5-4; clone_size: .
cdr3_nt: TGTGCCAGCAGCTCGTACGGCGGGGAGCTGTTTTTT; cdr3_aa: CASSSYGGELFF; d_call: .; j_call: TRBJ2-2; v_call: TRBV7-3; clone_size: .
cdr3_nt: TGCGCCAGCAGCGCCTCTTATGGCGAGCAGTACTTC; cdr3_aa: CASSASYGEQYF; d_call: .; j_call: TRBJ2-7; v_call: TRBV5-1; clone_size: .
cdr3_nt: TGTGCCAGCAGCTCTCGCAAAACTAGCGGGATGCCAGATACGCAGTATTTT; cdr3_aa: CASSSRKTSGMPDTQYF; d_call: TRBD2; j_call: TRBJ2-3; v_call: TRBV11-2; clone_size: .
cdr3_nt: TGTGCCAGCAGCGCGCACCCCAACACAGATACGCAGTATTTT; cdr3_aa: CASSAHPNTDTQYF; d_call: .; j_call: TRBJ2-3; v_call: TRBV9; clone_size: .
cdr3_nt: TGTGCCAGTAGTCCCCCGACTAGCGGGAGTGGAACCTACGAGCAGTACTTC; cdr3_aa: CASSPPTSGSGTYEQYF; d_call: TRBD2; j_call: TRBJ2-7; v_call: TRBV19; clone_size: .
cdr3_nt: TGTGCCAGCAGTTCGGCGGACATCTATGGCTACACCTTC; cdr3_aa: CASSSADIYGYTF; d_call: .; j_call: TRBJ1-2; v_call: TRBV12-3/TRBV12-4; clone_size: .
cdr3_nt: TGTGCCAGCAGTTACGCGGTTAACATGAACACTGAAGCTTTCTTT; cdr3_aa: CASSYAVNMNTEAFF; d_call: .; j_call: TRBJ1-1; v_call: TRBV6-5; clone_size: .
cdr3_nt: TGTGCCACCTATGGATATCAGCGGTTCAATCAGCCCCAGCATTTT; cdr3_aa: CATYGYQRFNQPQHF; d_call: .; j_call: TRBJ1-5; v_call: TRBV24-1; clone_size: .
cdr3_nt: TGTGCCAGCAGGGTTGGACCGAAAGGAAACACCATATATTTT; cdr3_aa: CASRVGPKGNTIYF; d_call: .; j_call: TRBJ1-3; v_call: TRBV6-5; clone_size: .
cdr3_nt: TGTGCCAGCAGCGCCTCCGGGGGGCTAGCGGGGGGCGGCCAGTATTTT; cdr3_aa: CASSASGGLAGGGQYF; d_call: TRBD2; j_call: TRBJ2-3; v_call: TRBV9; clone_size: .
cdr3_nt: TGTGCCAGTAGTATCTTCAGCCTCTCTGGAAACACCATATATTTT; cdr3_aa: CASSIFSLSGNTIYF; d_call: .; j_call: TRBJ1-3; v_call: TRBV19; clone_size: .
cdr3_nt: TGTGCCATCAGTGCGCGAGGGAAGACCGGGGAGCTGTTTTTT; cdr3_aa: CAISARGKTGELFF; d_call: .; j_call: TRBJ2-2; v_call: TRBV10-3; clone_size: .
cdr3_nt: TGTGCCAGCAGCGCCGGCCGTGAGCAGTTCTTC; cdr3_aa: CASSAGREQFF; d_call: .; j_call: TRBJ2-1; v_call: TRBV11-2; clone_size: .